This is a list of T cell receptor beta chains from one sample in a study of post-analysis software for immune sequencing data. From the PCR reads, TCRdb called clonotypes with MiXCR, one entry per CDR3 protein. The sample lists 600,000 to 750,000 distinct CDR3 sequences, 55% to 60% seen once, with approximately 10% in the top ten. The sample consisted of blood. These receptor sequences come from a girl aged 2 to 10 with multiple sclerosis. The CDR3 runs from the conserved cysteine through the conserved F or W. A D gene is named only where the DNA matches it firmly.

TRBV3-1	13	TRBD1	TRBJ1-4	CASRGQGPEKLFF
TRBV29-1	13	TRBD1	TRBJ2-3	CSVPGQSTDTQYF
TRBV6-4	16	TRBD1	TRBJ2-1	CASSDGTGAHYNEQFF
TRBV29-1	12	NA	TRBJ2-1	CSVVRSLAEQFF
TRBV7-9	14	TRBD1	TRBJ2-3	CASSRDSFTDAQYF
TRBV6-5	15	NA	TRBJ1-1	CASSPRPTSNTEAFF
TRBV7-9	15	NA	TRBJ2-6	CASSPRGGGANVLTF
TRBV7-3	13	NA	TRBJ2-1	CASSAPPVREQFF
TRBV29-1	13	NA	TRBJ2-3	CSVDQGRSDTQYF
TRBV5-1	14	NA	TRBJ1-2	CASSLGTGADGYTF
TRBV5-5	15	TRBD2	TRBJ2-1	CASSLSGSGINEQFF
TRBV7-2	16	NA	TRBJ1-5	CASSLYGDPHNQPQHF
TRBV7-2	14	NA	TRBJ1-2	CASSFQGINYGYTF
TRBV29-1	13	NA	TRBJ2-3	CSAEDLRDGTQYF
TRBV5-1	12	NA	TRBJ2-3	CASSVVDDTQYF
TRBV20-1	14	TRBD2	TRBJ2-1	CSARASGAYNEQFF
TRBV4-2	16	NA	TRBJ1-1	CASSQDAGEGNTEAFF
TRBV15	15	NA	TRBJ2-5	CATSNSEQGQETQYF
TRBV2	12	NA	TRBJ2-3	CASRVDADTQYF
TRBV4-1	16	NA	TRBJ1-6	CASSRLPNKGNSPLHF
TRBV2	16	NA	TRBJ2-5	CASSEAQRTGWLGQYF
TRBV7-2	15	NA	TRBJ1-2	CASSWSGENSYGYTF
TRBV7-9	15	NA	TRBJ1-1	CASSWGSDSHTEAFF
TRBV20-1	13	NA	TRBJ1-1	CSASVNMNTEAFF
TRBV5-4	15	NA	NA	CASSLDPKDHYEQYF
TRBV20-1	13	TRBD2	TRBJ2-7	CSAISGRQYEQYF
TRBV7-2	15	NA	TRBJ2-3	CASSLAIVRTDTQYF
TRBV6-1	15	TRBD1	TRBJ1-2	CASSEGTGDVYGYTF
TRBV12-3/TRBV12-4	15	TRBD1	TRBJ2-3	CASSTYRGRTDTQYF
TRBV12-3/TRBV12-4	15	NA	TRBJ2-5	CASSGVGGLQETQYF
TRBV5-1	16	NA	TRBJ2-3	CASSPPGGRLKDTQYF
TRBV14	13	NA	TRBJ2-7	CASSQEGLPTQYF
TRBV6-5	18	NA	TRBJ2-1	CASSYSILGGPSYNEQFF
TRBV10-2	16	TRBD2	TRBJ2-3	CASTNPGLAGTDTQYF
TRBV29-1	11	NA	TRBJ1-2	CSDGREGGYTF
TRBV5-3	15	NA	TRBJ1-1	CATFLLTAMNTEAFF
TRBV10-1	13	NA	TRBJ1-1	CAGSEHANTEAFF
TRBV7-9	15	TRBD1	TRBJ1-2	CASSLEGGGVYGYTF
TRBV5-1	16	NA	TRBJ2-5	CASSPMTGGGKETQYF
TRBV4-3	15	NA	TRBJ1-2	CASSQDMGGGYGYTF
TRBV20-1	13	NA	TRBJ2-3	CSVPPAGTDTQYF
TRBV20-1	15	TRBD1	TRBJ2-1	CSAPPGQVNYNEQFF
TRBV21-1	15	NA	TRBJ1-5	CASSKHTSSNQPQHF
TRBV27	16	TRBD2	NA	CASSLSGGVWGETQYF
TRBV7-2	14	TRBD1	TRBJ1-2	CASSLEQGAGGYTF
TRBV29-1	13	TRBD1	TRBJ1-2	CSVAGTEVYGYTF